This T cell receptor beta chain was profiled in a study of blood T cell repertoires in COVID-19. Method: immunoSEQ multiplex PCR; TCRdb's copy keeps in-frame clones and lacks some. Here the sample spans roughly 410,000 clones, 89% being singletons. Seattle patient enrollment occurred during active infection, with longitudinal follow-up thereafter. In germline, CDR1 is SQVTM, CDR2 ANQGSEA. This CDR3 contains 15 residues. The J segment lost 4 bases and the V segment lost 6 bases, leaving 9 bases of the junction unmatched. This clonotype was sampled from a woman aged 40-49 years with COVID-19, enrolled during active disease. The gene calls are TRBV29-1 and TRBJ2-2; 9 nucleotides agree with TRBD1. The sample comprised peripheral blood. CDR3: CSVIRTGALTGELFF. CDR3 DNA sequence: TGCAGCGTCATCCGGACAGGGGCCCTCACCGGGGAGCTGTTTTTT.